Listed here are 28 T cell receptor beta chains from one sample, sequenced in a study of glioma-infiltrating T cells after dendritic cell vaccination. Only in-frame clones appear in the TCRdb table, and some are missing; sequencing was by immunoSEQ multiplex PCR. Of 90,000 to 100,000 clones listed, roughly 83% are singletons. The sequenced sample was blood, obtained before dendritic cell vaccination. The receptors stem from a human donor with glioblastoma.

This chain joins TRBV30 and TRBJ2-5; 8 bases fit TRBD1. The CDR3 runs to 14 residues. Trimming took 3 bases from V and 4 from J; bases not matched to a gene: 7. Germline V gene sequence: CDR1 GTSNPN, CDR2 SVGIG (reference sequence). The CDR3 sequence: CAWRDRVLLETQYF. The CDR3 bases are TGTGCCTGGAGGGACAGGGTTTTATTAGAGACCCAGTACTTC.

V is TRBV10-2 and J is TRBJ2-7, with D perhaps TRBD2 (6 bases). The CDR3 totals 13 residues. Trimming shortened V by 10 bases and J by 2 bases, and 15 bases separated the two germline ends. The germline CDR1 and CDR2 sequences are WSHSY and SAAADI. CDR3 amino acids: CATRLVVTYEQYF. The CDR3 region has the DNA TGCGCCACCCGACTAGTGGTAACCTACGAGCAGTACTTC.

This CDR3 reads CASSVGLRAFF. CDR3 nucleotides: TGTGCCAGCAGTGTCGGTTTAAGAGCTTTCTTT. V gene TRBV6-1 combines with J gene TRBJ1-1; D is ambiguous. This CDR3 has 11 residues. Germline assignment: CDR1 MNHNS and CDR2 SASEGT. The V and J ends lost 4 bases and 10 bases respectively, with 10 bases between them.

This chain joins TRBV10-3 and TRBJ2-3; the match to TRBD1 covers 7 bases. With V trimmed by 10 bases and J by 2 bases, 9 bases remained unmatched. The CDR3 has 14 amino acids. Germline V gene lookup returns CDR1 ENHRY and CDR2 SYGVKD. Here the CDR3 reads CATTQGGFTDTQYF. Here the CDR3 DNA reads TGTGCCACCACCCAAGGGGGCTTCACAGATACGCAGTATTTT.

The rearrangement links TRBV5-1 to TRBJ2-7, with 7 bases that match TRBD2. V dropped 5 bases and J dropped 3; count of bases not matched to a gene: 14. The CDR3 length is 16 residues. Per germline, CDR1 SGHRS and CDR2 YFSETQ. CDR3 loop: CASSWEGTPLFYEQYF. The CDR3 DNA sequence: TGCGCCAGCAGTTGGGAGGGAACCCCCCTCTTCTACGAGCAGTACTTC.

The chain uses TRBV14 and TRBJ1-3, with a tentative D call TRBD1 (6 bases). Germline V lookup: CDR1 SGHDN, CDR2 FVKESK. The CDR3 runs to 13 residues. Trimming shortened V by 5 bases and J by 4 bases, and 9 bases separated the two germline ends. CDR3 protein: CASSVQGGNTIYF. The DNA for the CDR3 is TGTGCCAGCAGCGTACAGGGAGGAAACACCATATATTTT.

The V call is TRBV4-1, the J call TRBJ2-1; 11 nucleotides agree with TRBD2. Germline V gene sequence: CDR1 MGHRA, CDR2 YSYEKL. With 0 bases clipped from V and 10 bases from J, the junction kept 11 bases outside the gene matches. The CDR3 runs 17 residues. Written as DNA, the CDR3 is TGCGCCAGCAGCCAAGATTTAGCTAGCGGGAGGCGCCCGGAGCAGTTCTTC. Translated: CASSQDLASGRRPEQFF.

V usage is TRBV6-5 and J usage is TRBJ2-3; no clear D gene. Germline CDR1 is MNHEY and CDR2 is SVGAGI. With 2 bases removed from V and 3 bases from J, the gap between germline ends came to 15 bases. The CDR3 contains 16 residues. The CDR3 nucleotides are TGTGCCAGCAGTTACGATCCCCGGCCAGCGACAGATACGCAGTATTTT. Protein sequence: CASSYDPRPATDTQYF.

The V and J genes are TRBV27 and TRBJ2-7, with D possibly TRBD1 on 6 matching bases. The CDR3 length is 15 residues. Per the germline V gene, CDR1 is MNHEY and CDR2 is SMNVEV (reference sequence). V was cut by 0 bases and J by 2 bases, with 11 bases left in between. DNA for the CDR3: TGTGCCAGCAGTTTATCCTTCCAGGGGCCCTACGAGCAGTACTTC. Translating it yields CASSLSFQGPYEQYF.

The chain recombines TRBV6-5 with TRBJ2-1, with TRBD2 as a possible D gene (5 bases). The CDR3 length is 16 residues. Trimming stripped 0 bases from V and 8 bases from J, with 17 bases between. Germline V gene lookup returns CDR1 MNHEY and CDR2 SVGAGI. The CDR3 nucleotides read TGTGCCAGCAGTTACTCCTGGACTCTAGCTCGAGATGAGCAGTTCTTC. Translated, it gives CASSYSWTLARDEQFF.

The chain employs TRBV1 and TRBJ2-3; the DNA was not used to check the table's D call, TRBD2. TRBV1 is shown as a pseudogene. The CDR3 is 18 amino acids. CDR3: CTSSSTSGGGPNTDTQYF. The CDR3 bases are TGCACCAGCAGCTCGACTAGCGGGGGGGGACCGAACACAGATACGCAGTATTTT.

The sample holds one count of this clone. The V call is TRBV15, the J call TRBJ2-7, with D possibly matching TRBD2 (6 bases). The CDR3 is 15 amino acids. V lost 0 bases, J lost 2 bases, and 11 bases lay in between. Germline V CDR1 and CDR2: LNHNV, YYDKDF (reference sequence). CDR3 sequence reads: CATSRDRTGAYEQYF. The CDR3 bases are TGTGCCACCAGCAGAGATCGTACGGGAGCCTACGAGCAGTACTTC. The whole variable domain, remainder taken from reference TRBV15 and TRBJ2-7, is DAMVIQNPRYQVTQFGKPVTLSCSQTLNHNVMYWYQQKSSQAPKLLFHYYDKDFNNEADTPDNFQSRRPNTSFCFLDIRSPGLGDTAMYLCATSRDRTGAYEQYFGPGTRLTVT.

The V gene is TRBV29-1, the J gene TRBJ1-1; D is possibly TRBD1 (6 bases). Between the trimmed V and J ends, which lost 6 bases and 4 bases, there was a span of 21 bases. Germline CDR1 reads SQVTM; CDR2 reads ANQGSEA. The CDR3 runs 15 residues. The CDR3 loop is CSVTRSGGGTTEAFF. The CDR3 DNA sequence: TGCAGCGTCACCCGAAGCGGCGGGGGCACCACTGAAGCTTTCTTT.

The chain uses TRBV7-9 and TRBJ1-2; D possibly corresponds to TRBD1 (5 bases). Per the germline V gene, CDR1 is SEHNR and CDR2 is FQNEAQ (reference sequence). The V end was cut by 1 base, the J end by 0 bases, with 9 bases between. The CDR3 runs to 15 residues. CDR3 loop: CASSLEAGTNYGYTF. The CDR3 DNA reads TGTGCCAGCAGCTTAGAGGCAGGGACTAACTATGGCTACACCTTC. Full variable domain (missing parts from reference TRBV7-9 and TRBJ1-2): DTGVSQNPRHKITKRGQNVTFRCDPISEHNRLYWYRQTLGQGPEFLTYFQNEAQLEKSRLLSDRFSAERPKGSFSTLEIQRTEQGDSAMYLCASSLEAGTNYGYTFGSGTRLTVV.

This chain uses TRBV4-1 with TRBJ2-2; TRBD2 might be the D (5 bases). Trimming removed 0 bases at V and 0 bases at J, with 11 bases between. CDR3 size: 17 residues. The germline V gene has CDR1 MGHRA and CDR2 YSYEKL. The CDR3 protein is CASSQDRNGANTGELFF. In DNA, the CDR3 is TGCGCCAGCAGCCAAGACCGGAACGGGGCGAACACCGGGGAGCTGTTTTTT.

This rearrangement joins TRBV11-2 to TRBJ2-7; 13 nucleotides agree with TRBD2. This CDR3 contains 14 residues. The trim removed 4 bases at V and 8 bases at J, leaving 5 bases unmatched. Germline CDR1 SGHAT, CDR2 FQNNGV. The CDR3 reads CASSSGLAGEKQYF. The CDR3 DNA follows: TGTGCCAGCAGCTCAGGACTAGCGGGAGAAAAGCAGTACTTC.

This chain links TRBV30 with TRBJ1-2, with D possibly matching TRBD1 (5 bases). The CDR3 length is 13 residues. V shed 1 base and J shed 5 bases, with 11 bases lying between them. CDR1 is GTSNPN, CDR2 SVGIG, per germline (reference sequence). CDR3 sequence (DNA): TGTGCCTGGAGTGAGCAGGGAGGGTATGGCTACACCTTC. Its translation is CAWSEQGGYGYTF.

This clone was recorded once. This rearrangement joins TRBV6-5 to TRBJ2-7, with 7 bases lining up with TRBD1. V gave up 5 bases and J gave up 4 bases; unmatched junction bases: 5. The CDR3 is made up of 13 amino acids. Germline-derived CDR1 and CDR2 are MNHEY and SVGAGI. The CDR3 here is CASSLGGGYEQYF. CDR3 nucleotides: TGTGCCAGCAGTCTAGGGGGCGGGTACGAGCAGTACTTC.

This rearrangement joins TRBV6-1 to TRBJ2-7; a weak D match, TRBD2 (6 bases). The CDR3 runs 16 residues. V shed 0 bases and J shed 0 bases, with 12 bases lying between them. The germline CDR1 and CDR2 sequences are MNHNS and SASEGT. The CDR3 nucleotides read TGTGCCAGCAGTGAAGCGTCCCGGGGGAGCTCCTACGAGCAGTACTTC. Translating it yields CASSEASRGSSYEQYF.

This chain connects TRBV4-1 to TRBJ2-3, with TRBD2 identical over 9 bases. The J segment lost 2 bases and the V segment lost 2 bases, leaving 5 bases of the junction unmatched. The CDR3 loop spans 16 amino acids. The germline V gene has CDR1 MGHRA and CDR2 YSYEKL. In nucleotides, the CDR3 is TGCGCCAGCAGCCAAAGCGGGGGGCTAACCACAGATACGCAGTATTTT. Translating gives CASSQSGGLTTDTQYF.

The chain has TRBV5-1 and TRBJ2-1; 11 positions match TRBD2. With 4 bases clipped from V and 6 bases from J, the junction kept 6 bases outside the gene matches. Germline V gene sequence: CDR1 SGHRS, CDR2 YFSETQ. This CDR3 has 15 amino acids. CDR3 nucleotides: TGCGCCAGCAGCCCGACTAGCGGGATGGGCAATGAGCAGTTCTTC. Translated: CASSPTSGMGNEQFF.

The V call is TRBV27, the J call TRBJ2-5; the match to TRBD2 covers 7 bases. The V gene end was trimmed by 3 bases and the J gene end by 2 bases; junction bases not matched to a gene: 6. The CDR3 covers 15 residues. Germline loops: CDR1 MNHEY, CDR2 SMNVEV (reference sequence). CDR3 amino acids: CASSFRAGRQETQYF. For the CDR3, the DNA is TGTGCCAGCAGTTTTCGAGCGGGGCGACAAGAGACCCAGTACTTC.

The rearrangement joins TRBV4-1 to TRBJ1-2; 9 bases match TRBD1. This CDR3 contains 17 residues. CDR1 is MGHRA and CDR2 is YSYEKL in the germline V gene. The junction had 9 bases not matched to a gene; V was cut back by 1 base and J by 3 bases. The CDR3: CASSQGIPGQGDYGYTF. Here the CDR3 DNA reads TGCGCCAGCAGCCAAGGGATCCCGGGACAGGGAGACTATGGCTACACCTTC.

The gene calls are TRBV2 and TRBJ1-2, with D possibly being TRBD1 (5 bases). The CDR3 length is 15 residues. From germline, CDR1 is SNHLY and CDR2 FYNNEI. Deletions cut 6 bases from V and 1 base from J, with 15 bases between. CDR3 DNA sequence: TGTGCCAGCAGGCCCTCTGGGGGGAGTAACTATGGCTACACCTTC. It is translated as CASRPSGGSNYGYTF.

The chain recombines TRBV6-5 with TRBJ1-3, with TRBD1 as a possible D gene (5 bases). Trimming removed 2 bases at V and 0 bases at J, with 11 bases between. The germline CDR1 and CDR2 sequences are MNHEY and SVGAGI. The CDR3 is 16 residues long. CDR3 nucleotide sequence: TGTGCCAGCAGTTACGGGGCGGCAAGCTCTGGAAACACCATATATTTT. Protein: CASSYGAASSGNTIYF.

This chain links TRBV7-2 with TRBJ1-1; no clear D. The V gene's germline CDR1 is SGHTA and CDR2 FQGNSA. The CDR3 is made up of 14 amino acids. V was trimmed by 5 bases and J by 5 bases, leaving 15 bases between them. The DNA for the CDR3 is TGTGCCAGCAGCCCGTGGAGGGTAGGGACTGAAGCTTTCTTT. This codes for CASSPWRVGTEAFF.

This clone appeared a few times. The rearrangement links TRBV28 to TRBJ1-1; no definite D call. Germline CDR1 is MDHEN and CDR2 is SYDVKM. This CDR3 is built from 11 residues. Trimming stripped 3 bases from V and 8 bases from J, with 7 bases between. The CDR3 DNA is TGTGCCAGCAGTTTGGGCCGAGAAGCTTTCTTT. Amino acids: CASSLGREAFF.

The rearrangement uses TRBV6-5 and TRBJ2-5; 8 nucleotides line up with TRBD1. Germline V CDR1 and CDR2: MNHEY, SVGAGI. There are 14 residues in the CDR3. Germline trimming cut 6 bases from V and 5 bases from J; bases unmatched to any gene: 8. The CDR3 protein is CASRRTGNEETQYF. CDR3 bases: TGTGCCAGCAGGAGGACAGGGAATGAGGAGACCCAGTACTTC.